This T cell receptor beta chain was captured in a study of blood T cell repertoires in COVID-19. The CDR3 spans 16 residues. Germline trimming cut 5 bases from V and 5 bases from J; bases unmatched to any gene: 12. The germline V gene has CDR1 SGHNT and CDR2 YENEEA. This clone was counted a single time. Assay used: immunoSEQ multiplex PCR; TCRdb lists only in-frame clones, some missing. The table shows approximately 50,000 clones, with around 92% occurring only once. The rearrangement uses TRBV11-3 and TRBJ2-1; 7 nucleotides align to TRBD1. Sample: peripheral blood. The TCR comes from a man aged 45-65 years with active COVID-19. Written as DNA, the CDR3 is TGTGCCAGCAGCCTACGCAGCTGGGGACAGCACAATGAGCAGTTCTTC. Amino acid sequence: CASSLRSWGQHNEQFF.